The sequence of this TCR beta chain was determined in a study of cytomegalovirus exposure and HLA in healthy donors. Study-wide results and limits: Researchers catalogued roughly 150 TCR beta chains as cytomegalovirus-associated.

Despite likely unrecorded immune exposures, the donors were nominally healthy at the time of sampling. It was with 60 Vbeta and 13 Jbeta primers that the PCR ran. Assay: immunoSEQ multiplex PCR; the TCRdb copy retains only in-frame clones and omits some. The sample consists of some 180,000 clones, about 80% of them appearing once. This clone has more than one count but fewer than ten. The antigen is undetermined. The receptor's source is a man between 18 and 29 years old in good health and CMV-seronegative. Specimen: PBMCs.

The CDR3 protein is CASSDGLASYNEQFF. The CDR3 nucleotides read TGTGCCAGCAGCGACGGACTAGCCTCCTACAATGAGCAGTTCTTC. The J gene is TRBJ2-1, the V gene TRBV9, with 8 nucleotides matching TRBD2. The length of the CDR3 is 15 residues. Germline trimming cut 3 bases from V and 0 bases from J; bases unmatched to any gene: 2. Germline assignment: CDR1 SGDLS and CDR2 YYNGEE.